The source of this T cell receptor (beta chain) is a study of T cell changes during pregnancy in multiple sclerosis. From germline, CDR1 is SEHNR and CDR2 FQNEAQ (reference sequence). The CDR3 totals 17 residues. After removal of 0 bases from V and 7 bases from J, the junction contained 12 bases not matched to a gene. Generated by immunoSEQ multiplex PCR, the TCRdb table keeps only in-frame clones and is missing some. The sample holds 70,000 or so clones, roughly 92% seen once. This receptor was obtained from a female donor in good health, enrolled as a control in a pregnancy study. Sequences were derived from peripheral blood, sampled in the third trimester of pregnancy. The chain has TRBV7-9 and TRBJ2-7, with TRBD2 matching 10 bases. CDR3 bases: TGTGCCAGCAGCTTAGCGCTCCTAGCGGGGGCCTCGGGGGAGCAGTACTTC. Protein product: CASSLALLAGASGEQYF.